This note documents a single TCR beta chain sequence. Its antigen is still unknown. The sample comes from a study of T-cell memory formation after mild COVID-19. Study-level points and caveats: Among contracting clones, CD4+ were mainly CM/EM and CD8+ enriched in EMRA.

5'RACE primed from the constant segment yielded TCR alpha and TCR beta cDNA libraries bearing sample barcodes and UMIs. A single record per CDR3 protein comes from TCRdb applying MiXCR to the 5' RACE reads. The sample records 200,000 or so distinct CDR3 sequences, over 9.5% being singletons. V lost 1 base and J lost 7, with 7 bases in between. This CDR3 region has 12 residues. Germline loops: CDR1 SEHNR, CDR2 FQNEAQ (reference sequence). This TCR derives from a man younger than 35 who had mild COVID-19 (a few samples of this study predate the infection). Cell type and time point are not known. Sequencing used PBMCs or a T cell subset sorted from them (not recorded which). The chain uses TRBV7-9 and TRBJ1-2; D is unclear. CDR3 residues: CASSLERAGYTF. In nucleotides, the CDR3 is TGTGCCAGCAGCTTAGAGAGAGCTGGCTACACCTTC.